Below are 19 T cell receptor beta chains sequenced from a single sample in a study of spatial heterogeneity in lung cancer. Time point denoted: sample taken at primary tumor resection. TCRdb re-derived calls from the 5' RACE reads in MiXCR, one entry per CDR3 protein. The sample holds 20,000 to 25,000 distinct CDR3 sequences, roughly 3% seen once. The sequencing used PBMCs, collected at surgery. These receptors originate from a female donor with early-stage non-small cell lung cancer.

In this sample, this clonotype turned up many times. This sequence joins TRBV10-3 and TRBJ2-2; D gene unclear. The CDR3 consists of 15 residues. Trimming left V 4 bases short and J 2 bases short, with 11 bases between. Germline assignment: CDR1 ENHRY and CDR2 SYGVKD. The CDR3: CAISVARTNTGELFF. The CDR3 DNA sequence: TGTGCCATCAGTGTAGCCAGAACAAACACCGGGGAGCTGTTTTTT.

There are many counts of this clonotype. The chain recombines TRBV25-1 with TRBJ1-2, with a tentative D call TRBD1 (6 bases). CDR1 is MGHDK, CDR2 SYGVNS, per germline. The CDR3 has 13 amino acids. Deletions cut 2 bases from V and 4 bases from J, with 8 bases between. CDR3 DNA sequence: TGTGCCAGCAGTGAAGGGGACATCTATGGCTACACCTTC. Amino acids: CASSEGDIYGYTF.

V gene TRBV11-3 combines with J gene TRBJ2-1; 8 bases align to TRBD2. CDR3 length: 14 residues. V shed 5 bases and J 6 bases; nucleotides not matched to a gene: 6. Per germline, CDR1 SGHNT and CDR2 YENEEA. CDR3 in amino acids: CASSHSGMGNEQFF. The CDR3 DNA follows: TGTGCCAGCAGCCATAGCGGGATGGGCAATGAGCAGTTCTTC.

The sample holds many counts of this clonotype. The chain has TRBV2 and TRBJ2-2, with D perhaps matching TRBD2 (6 bases). CDR3 length: 15 amino acids. V was pared by 4 bases and J by 0 bases, with 9 bases between. Germline V gene lookup returns CDR1 SNHLY and CDR2 FYNNEI. The CDR3, as DNA: TGTGCCAGCAGTGTGGGACTCACGAACACCGGGGAGCTGTTTTTT. As protein: CASSVGLTNTGELFF.

This clonotype has at least ten counts. The rearrangement links TRBV9 to TRBJ2-7; D is perhaps TRBD1 or TRBD2 (5 bases each). Trimming stripped 0 bases from V and 2 bases from J, with 12 bases between. Germline V lookup: CDR1 SGDLS, CDR2 YYNGEE. The CDR3 runs to 15 residues. The CDR3 region is CASSVGGDFTYEQYF. The DNA of the CDR3 is TGTGCCAGCAGCGTAGGAGGGGATTTTACCTACGAGCAGTACTTC.

This clonotype occurred many times. At one boundary the junction diverges from the germline segment, which might be a read error. This rearrangement joins TRBV20-1 to TRBJ2-3; 8 nucleotides agree with TRBD1. This CDR3 has 13 amino acids. CDR1 DFQATT and CDR2 SNEGSKA come from the germline V gene (reference sequence). The CDR3 is CSAWATGADTQYF. DNA for the CDR3: TGTAGTGCTTGGGCGACAGGGGCAGATACGCAGTATTTT.

This clonotype occurred many times. The CDR3 protein is CASSFGLAEIVDTQYF. The CDR3 bases are TGCGCCAGCAGCTTCGGACTAGCGGAGATTGTGGATACGCAGTATTTT. J is TRBJ2-3 and V is TRBV5-1; 10 positions match TRBD2. The CDR3 runs to 16 residues. With 2 bases clipped from V and 6 bases from J, the junction kept 9 bases outside the gene matches. Germline values: CDR1 SGHRS, CDR2 YFSETQ.

This clonotype was counted ten times or more. It is unclear where the CDR3 begins or ends on the DNA, so no DNA is shown, and the CDR3 is as TCRdb lists it. V and J are TRBV5-6 and TRBJ2-7; the table's D call, TRBD2, has no DNA check behind it. Germline-derived CDR1 and CDR2 are SGHDT and YYEEEE. The CDR3 numbers 16 amino acids, ends counted. The CDR3 region is CASSTSGWVGSYEQYF.

This clonotype was counted many times. The V and J genes are TRBV20-1 and TRBJ1-1, with TRBD1 as a possible D gene (6 bases). The CDR3 loop spans 14 amino acids. Germline V gene data show CDR1 as DFQATT and CDR2 as SNEGSKA (reference sequence). Trimming took 6 bases from V and 1 from J, leaving 15 bases between them. This CDR3 is CSALPQGWNTEAFF. CDR3 bases: TGCAGTGCCCTACCTCAGGGGTGGAACACTGAAGCTTTCTTT.

This clonotype was counted ten times or more. The chain links TRBV20-1 to TRBJ2-1; 9 bases map to TRBD2. CDR1 and CDR2 (germline): DFQATT, SNEGSKA (reference sequence). Trimming took 3 bases from V and 6 from J; bases not matched to a gene: 6. CDR3 length equals 14 residues. The DNA for the CDR3 is TGCAGTGCTAGGTCGGCTAGCGGGACCAATGAGCAGTTCTTC. Amino acids: CSARSASGTNEQFF.

This clonotype was counted at least ten times. This chain uses TRBV7-9 with TRBJ2-7; 10 bases agree with TRBD1. V was clipped by 8 bases and J by 7 bases; unmatched bases: 11. Germline V gene data show CDR1 as SEHNR and CDR2 as FQNEAQ (reference sequence). The CDR3 extends over 14 amino acids. DNA for the CDR3: TGTGCCAGCCGACCCCGGACAGGGGGAGATGAGCAGTACTTC. This codes for CASRPRTGGDEQYF.

The sample holds many counts of this clonotype. An end of the junction differs from the germline gene, which may be a read error. The chain joins TRBV7-7 to TRBJ2-7, with D uncertain. The length of the CDR3 is 14 residues. Germline V CDR1 and CDR2: SSHAT, FNYEAQ (reference sequence). CDR3 in amino acids: CASSLGSGTYEQYF. DNA for the CDR3: TGTGCTAGCAGCTTAGGGTCAGGCACCTACGAGCAGTACTTC.

This clonotype was recorded at least ten times. The gene calls are TRBV20-1 and TRBJ2-3, with a weak D call TRBD1 (6 bases). V was cut by 1 base and J by 6 bases, with 11 bases left in between. CDR1 DFQATT and CDR2 SNEGSKA come from the germline V gene (reference sequence). This CDR3 comprises 13 residues. CDR3 region: CSARGTGKDTQYF. The CDR3 region has the DNA TGCAGTGCTAGAGGCACAGGGAAGGATACGCAGTATTTT.

The chain uses TRBV12-1 and TRBJ2-6; TRBD2 is taken as the D call from the table, unchecked against the DNA. TRBV12-1 is marked as a pseudogene. The CDR3 consists of 23 residues. In DNA form, the CDR3 reads TGTGCCAGCAGCCTCAGGGTTGTGGCTAGCGGGAGACTCATAAGAACTGGGGCTAACGTCCTGACTTTC. It codes for CASSLRVVASGRLIRTGANVLTF.

In its sample, this clonotype was seen many times. The J gene is TRBJ1-5, the V gene TRBV12-3 or TRBV12-4; D is undetermined. Trimming removed 5 bases at V and 4 bases at J, with 6 bases between. CDR3 size: 12 residues. The CDR3 sequence: CASSPLNQPQHF. The DNA of the CDR3 is TGTGCCAGCAGTCCACTTAATCAGCCCCAGCATTTT.

This clonotype was counted ten times or more. This chain uses TRBV4-2 with TRBJ2-2, with D perhaps TRBD1 (6 bases). Germline V lookup: CDR1 LGHNA, CDR2 YNFKEQ. The V end was cut by 2 bases, the J end by 2 bases, with 9 bases between. There are 15 residues in the CDR3. The CDR3 loop is CASSQQDSNTGELFF. The CDR3 DNA reads TGTGCCAGCAGCCAACAGGACAGCAACACCGGGGAGCTGTTTTTT.

This clonotype was recorded many times. The junction departs from the called germline gene at one end, perhaps through a read error. The V call is TRBV27, the J call TRBJ2-1; 9 positions match TRBD2. The germline V gene has CDR1 MNHEY and CDR2 SMNVEV (reference sequence). CDR3 length: 15 residues. Here the CDR3 reads CASSPGTSLYSEQFF. Written as DNA, the CDR3 is TGTGCCAGCAGTCCAGGGACTAGCTTATACAGTGAGCAGTTCTTC.

This clonotype was picked up many times. The chain recombines TRBV20-1 with TRBJ1-1; D possibly corresponds to TRBD1 (6 bases). Trimming shortened V by 2 bases and J by 1 base, and 11 bases separated the two germline ends. CDR3 length equals 14 residues. Germline V gives CDR1 DFQATT, CDR2 SNEGSKA (reference sequence). CDR3 nucleotide sequence: TGCAGTGCTAGATCGTGGGGGCGGAACACTGAAGCTTTCTTT. As protein: CSARSWGRNTEAFF.

This clonotype was counted many times. V is TRBV12-3 or TRBV12-4 and J is TRBJ2-7; D gene uncertain. The CDR3 runs 13 residues. Trimming pared 8 bases from V and 4 bases from J, leaving 15 bases between. The DNA for the CDR3 is TGTGCCAGCCACTCGCCCCGAAGATACGAGCAGTACTTC. Translated: CASHSPRRYEQYF.